This T cell receptor beta chain was observed in a study of shared clonotypes between healthy human individuals. The study's findings and limits: Generally, naive subsets came out with larger estimated richness than memory subsets. Depth was large, yet rarefaction showed that sorted-subset sequencing was incomplete. Some clonotypes were shared by all four sorted-subset donors, while others were not shared. The non-shared ones had lower generation probabilities than the shared ones. Investigators collected only blood, and repertoires in tissues likely differ.

Concerning this clone itself: What it recognizes is unknown.

CD45RO negativity and positive selection for CCR7 defined naive CD8 cells, a population that excluded terminally differentiated effector memory CD45RA+ cells. Here immunoSEQ multiplex PCR was the method, and the copy in TCRdb shows in-frame clones only, minus some. The profile shows around 1.9 million clones, around 93% of them singletons. The CDR3 is made up of 13 amino acids. CDR1 and CDR2 from the germline V gene are LNHDA and SQIVND (reference sequence). Trimming removed 3 bases at V and 5 bases at J, with 8 bases between. The sequenced sample was naive CD8+ T cells from PBMCs. The sequence was collected from a man between 18 and 35 years old in good health. Some clones in this sample may be carry-over from other donors' samples. The gene calls are TRBV19 and TRBJ1-5; no reliable D call. The CDR3 sequence is CASSILKYQPQHF. CDR3 nucleotide sequence: TGTGCCAGTAGTATTCTAAAGTATCAGCCCCAGCATTTT.